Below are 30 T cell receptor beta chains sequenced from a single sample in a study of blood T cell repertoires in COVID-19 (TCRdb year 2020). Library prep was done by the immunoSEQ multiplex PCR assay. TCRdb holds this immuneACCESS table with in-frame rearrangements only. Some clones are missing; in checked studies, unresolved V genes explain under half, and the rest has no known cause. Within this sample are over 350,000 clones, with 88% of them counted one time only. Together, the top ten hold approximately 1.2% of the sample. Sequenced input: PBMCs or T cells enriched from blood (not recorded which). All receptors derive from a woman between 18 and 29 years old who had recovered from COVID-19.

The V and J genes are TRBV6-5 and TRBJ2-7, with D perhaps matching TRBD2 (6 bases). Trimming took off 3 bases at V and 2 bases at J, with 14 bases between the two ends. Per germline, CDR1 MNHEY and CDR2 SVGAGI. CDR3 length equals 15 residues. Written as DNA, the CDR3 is TGTGCCAGCAGTTATTGGGGGGATGGCGCCTACGAGCAGTACTTC. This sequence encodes CASSYWGDGAYEQYF.

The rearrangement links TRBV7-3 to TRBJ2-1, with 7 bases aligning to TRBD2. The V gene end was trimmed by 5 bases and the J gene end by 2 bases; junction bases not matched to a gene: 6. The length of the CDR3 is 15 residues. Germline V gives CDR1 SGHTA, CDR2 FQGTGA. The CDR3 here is CASSDPGLPYNEQFF. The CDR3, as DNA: TGTGCCAGCAGCGATCCGGGACTACCCTACAATGAGCAGTTCTTC. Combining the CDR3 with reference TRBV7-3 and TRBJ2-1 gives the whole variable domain GAGVSQTPSNKVTEKGKYVELRCDPISGHTALYWYRQSLGQGPEFLIYFQGTGAADDSGLPNDRFFAVRPEGSVSTLKIQRTERGDSAVYLCASSDPGLPYNEQFFGPGTRLTVL.

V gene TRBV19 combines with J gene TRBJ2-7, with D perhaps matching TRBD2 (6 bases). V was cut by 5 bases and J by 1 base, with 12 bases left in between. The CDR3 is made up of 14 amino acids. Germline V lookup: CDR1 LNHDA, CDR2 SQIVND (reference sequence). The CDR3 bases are TGTGCCAGTAGTCGGCAGGCGGGATCCTACGAGCAGTACTTC. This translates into CASSRQAGSYEQYF.

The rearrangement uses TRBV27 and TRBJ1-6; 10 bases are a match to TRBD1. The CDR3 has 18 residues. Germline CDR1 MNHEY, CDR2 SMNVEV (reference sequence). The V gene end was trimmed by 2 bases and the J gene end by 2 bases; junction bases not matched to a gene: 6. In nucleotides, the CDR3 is TGTGCCAGCAGTTTAGAGGGACAGGGGTGGCCCTATAATTCACCCCTCCACTTT. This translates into CASSLEGQGWPYNSPLHF.

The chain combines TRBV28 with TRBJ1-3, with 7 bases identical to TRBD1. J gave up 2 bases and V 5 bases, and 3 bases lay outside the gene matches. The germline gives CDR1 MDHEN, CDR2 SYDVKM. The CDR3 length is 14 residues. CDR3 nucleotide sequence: TGTGCCAGCAGTGTTACAGGGGCTGGAAACACCATATATTTT. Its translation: CASSVTGAGNTIYF.

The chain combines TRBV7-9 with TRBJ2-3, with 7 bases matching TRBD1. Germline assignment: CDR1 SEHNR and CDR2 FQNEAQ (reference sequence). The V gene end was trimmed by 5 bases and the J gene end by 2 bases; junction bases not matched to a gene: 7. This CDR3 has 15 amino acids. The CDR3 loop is CASSPIDRDTDTQYF. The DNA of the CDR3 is TGTGCCAGCAGCCCGATAGACAGGGACACAGATACGCAGTATTTT.

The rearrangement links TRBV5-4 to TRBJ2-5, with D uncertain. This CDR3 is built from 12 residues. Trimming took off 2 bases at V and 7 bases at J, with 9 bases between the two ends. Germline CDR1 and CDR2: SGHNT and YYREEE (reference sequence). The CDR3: CASSFTSGTQYF. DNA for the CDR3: TGTGCCAGCAGCTTTACCTCAGGGACCCAGTACTTC.

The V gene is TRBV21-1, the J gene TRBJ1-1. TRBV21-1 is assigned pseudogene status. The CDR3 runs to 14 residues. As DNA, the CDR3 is TGTGCCAGCAGGATCGCTCTACCCCACACTGAAGCTTTCTTT. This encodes CASRIALPHTEAFF.

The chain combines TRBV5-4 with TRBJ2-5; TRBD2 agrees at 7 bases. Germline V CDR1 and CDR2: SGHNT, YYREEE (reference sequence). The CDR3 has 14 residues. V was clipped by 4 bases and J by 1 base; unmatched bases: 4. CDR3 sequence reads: CASSPGGTQETQYF. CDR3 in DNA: TGTGCCAGCAGCCCCGGGGGGACCCAAGAGACCCAGTACTTC.

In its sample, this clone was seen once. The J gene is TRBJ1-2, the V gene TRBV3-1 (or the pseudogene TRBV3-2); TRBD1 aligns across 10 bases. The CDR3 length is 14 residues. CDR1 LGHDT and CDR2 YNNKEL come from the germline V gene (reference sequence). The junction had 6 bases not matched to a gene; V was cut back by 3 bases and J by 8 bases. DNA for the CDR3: TGTGCCAGCAGCCACCAGACAGGGGGCGAGGGCTACACCTTC. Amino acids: CASSHQTGGEGYTF.

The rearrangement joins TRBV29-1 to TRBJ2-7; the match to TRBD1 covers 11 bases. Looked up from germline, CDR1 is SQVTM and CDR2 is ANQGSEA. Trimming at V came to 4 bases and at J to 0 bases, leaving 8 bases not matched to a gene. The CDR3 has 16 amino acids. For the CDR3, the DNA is TGCAGCGTTGTGGACAGGGGGCGGGGGAGCTCCTACGAGCAGTACTTC. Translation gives CSVVDRGRGSSYEQYF.

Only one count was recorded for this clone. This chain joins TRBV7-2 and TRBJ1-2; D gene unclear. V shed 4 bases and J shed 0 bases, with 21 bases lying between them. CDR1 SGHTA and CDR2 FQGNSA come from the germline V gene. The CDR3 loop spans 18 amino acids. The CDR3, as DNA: TGTGCCAGCAGCTATGGGTTAGGAGGCCGGTACACTAACTATGGCTACACCTTC. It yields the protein CASSYGLGGRYTNYGYTF.

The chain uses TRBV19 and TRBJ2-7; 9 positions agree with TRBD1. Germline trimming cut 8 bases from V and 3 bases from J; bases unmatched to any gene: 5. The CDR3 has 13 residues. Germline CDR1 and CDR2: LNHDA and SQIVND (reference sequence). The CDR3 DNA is TGTGCCAGTTGTCAGGACAGGGGCTACGAGCAGTACTTC. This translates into CASCQDRGYEQYF.

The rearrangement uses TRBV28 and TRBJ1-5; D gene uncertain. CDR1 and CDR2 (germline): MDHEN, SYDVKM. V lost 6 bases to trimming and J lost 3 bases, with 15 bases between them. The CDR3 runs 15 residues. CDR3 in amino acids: CASRRAFSSNQPQHF. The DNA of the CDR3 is TGTGCCAGCAGGCGGGCCTTCTCTTCCAATCAGCCCCAGCATTTT.

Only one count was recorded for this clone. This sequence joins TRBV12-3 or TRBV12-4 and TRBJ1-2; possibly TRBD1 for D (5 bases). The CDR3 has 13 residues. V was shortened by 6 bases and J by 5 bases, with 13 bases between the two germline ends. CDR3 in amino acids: CASSLDSRYGYTF. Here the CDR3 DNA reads TGTGCCAGCAGCCTCGACAGTCGATATGGCTACACCTTC.

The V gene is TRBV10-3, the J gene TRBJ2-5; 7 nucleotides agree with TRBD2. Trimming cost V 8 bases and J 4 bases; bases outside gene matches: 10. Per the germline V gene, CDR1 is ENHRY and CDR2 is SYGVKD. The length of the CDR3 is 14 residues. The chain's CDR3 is CAISFGGVTETQYF. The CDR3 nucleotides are TGTGCCATCTCCTTTGGGGGGGTTACAGAGACCCAGTACTTC.

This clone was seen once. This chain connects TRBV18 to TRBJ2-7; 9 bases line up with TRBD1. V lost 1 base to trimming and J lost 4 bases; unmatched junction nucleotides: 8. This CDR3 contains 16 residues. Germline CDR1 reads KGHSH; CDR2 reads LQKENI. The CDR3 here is CASSPQGQGTGYEQYF. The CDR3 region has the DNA TGTGCCAGCTCACCACAAGGACAGGGGACCGGGTACGAGCAGTACTTC. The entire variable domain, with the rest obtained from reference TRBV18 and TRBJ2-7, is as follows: NAGVMQNPRHLVRRRGQEARLRCSPMKGHSHVYWYRQLPEEGLKFMVYLQKENIIDESGMPKERFSAEFPKEGPSILRIQQVVRGDSAAYFCASSPQGQGTGYEQYFGPGTRLTVT.

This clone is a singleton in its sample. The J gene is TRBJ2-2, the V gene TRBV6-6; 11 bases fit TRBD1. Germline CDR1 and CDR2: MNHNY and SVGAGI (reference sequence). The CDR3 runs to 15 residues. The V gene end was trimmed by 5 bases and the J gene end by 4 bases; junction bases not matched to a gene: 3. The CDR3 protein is CASSRTGGSTGELFF. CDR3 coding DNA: TGTGCCAGCAGTAGGACAGGGGGCAGCACCGGGGAGCTGTTTTTT.

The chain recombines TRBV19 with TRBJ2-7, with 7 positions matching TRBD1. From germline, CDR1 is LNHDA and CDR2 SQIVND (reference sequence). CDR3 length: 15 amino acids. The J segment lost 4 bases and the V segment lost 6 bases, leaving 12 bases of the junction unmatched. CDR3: CASSPKWDSYYEQYF. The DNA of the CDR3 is TGTGCCAGTAGCCCTAAGTGGGACAGCTATTACGAGCAGTACTTC.

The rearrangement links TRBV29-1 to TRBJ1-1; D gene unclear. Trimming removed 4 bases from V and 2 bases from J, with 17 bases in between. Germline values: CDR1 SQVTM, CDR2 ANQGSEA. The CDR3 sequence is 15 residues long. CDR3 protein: CSVGPLLADNTEAFF. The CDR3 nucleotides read TGCAGCGTTGGCCCCTTACTAGCTGACAACACTGAAGCTTTCTTT.

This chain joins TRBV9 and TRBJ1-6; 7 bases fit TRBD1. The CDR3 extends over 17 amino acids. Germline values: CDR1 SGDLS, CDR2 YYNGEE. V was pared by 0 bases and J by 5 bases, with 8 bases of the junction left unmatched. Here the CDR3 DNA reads TGTGCCAGCAGCGTAGAAGCCGGGGACAGAAATAATTCACCCCTCCACTTT. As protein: CASSVEAGDRNNSPLHF.

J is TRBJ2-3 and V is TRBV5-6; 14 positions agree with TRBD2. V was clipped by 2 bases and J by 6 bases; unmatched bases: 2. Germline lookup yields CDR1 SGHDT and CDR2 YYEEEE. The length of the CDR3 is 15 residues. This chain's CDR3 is CASSLRTSGGDTQYF. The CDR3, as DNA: TGTGCCAGCAGCTTAAGGACTAGCGGGGGGGATACGCAGTATTTT.

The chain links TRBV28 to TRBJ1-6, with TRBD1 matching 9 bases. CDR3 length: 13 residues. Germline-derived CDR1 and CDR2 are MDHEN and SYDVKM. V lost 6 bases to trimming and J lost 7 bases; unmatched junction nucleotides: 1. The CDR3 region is CASSGTGNSPLHF. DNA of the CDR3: TGTGCCAGCAGCGGGACAGGGAATTCACCCCTCCACTTT.

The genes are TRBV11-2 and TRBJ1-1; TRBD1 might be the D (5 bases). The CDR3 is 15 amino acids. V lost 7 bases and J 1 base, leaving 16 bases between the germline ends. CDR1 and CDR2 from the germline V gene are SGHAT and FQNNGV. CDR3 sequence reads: CASTPWAGQNTEAFF. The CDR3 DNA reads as TGTGCCAGCACCCCATGGGCAGGGCAGAACACTGAAGCTTTCTTT.

CDR3 protein: CASSPISYNEQFF. In DNA form, the CDR3 reads TGTGCCAGCAGCCCCATCTCCTACAATGAGCAGTTCTTC. The chain couples TRBV13 to TRBJ2-1, with D hard to call. This CDR3 region has 13 residues. V was trimmed by 5 bases and J by 0 bases, leaving 5 bases between them. Germline values: CDR1 PRHDT, CDR2 FYEKMQ (reference sequence).

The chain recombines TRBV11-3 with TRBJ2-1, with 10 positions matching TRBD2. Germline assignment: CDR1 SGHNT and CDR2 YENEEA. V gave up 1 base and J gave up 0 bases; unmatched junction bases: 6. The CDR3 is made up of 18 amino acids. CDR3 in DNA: TGTGCCAGCAGCTTAGGTCCTAGCGGGGGACCCTCCTACAATGAGCAGTTCTTC. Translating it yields CASSLGPSGGPSYNEQFF.

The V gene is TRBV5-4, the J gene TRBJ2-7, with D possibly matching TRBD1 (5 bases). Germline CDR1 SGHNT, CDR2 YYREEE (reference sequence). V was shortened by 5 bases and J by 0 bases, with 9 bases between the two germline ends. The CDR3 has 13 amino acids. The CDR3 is CASRQDPSYEQYF. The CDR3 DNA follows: TGTGCCAGCAGACAGGATCCCTCCTACGAGCAGTACTTC.

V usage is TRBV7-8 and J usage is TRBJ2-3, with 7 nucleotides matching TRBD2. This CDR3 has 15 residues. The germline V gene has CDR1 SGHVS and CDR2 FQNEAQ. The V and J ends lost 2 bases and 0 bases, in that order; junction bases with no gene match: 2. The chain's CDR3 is CASSLTRGSTDTQYF. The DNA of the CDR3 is TGTGCCAGCAGCTTAACGCGGGGGAGCACAGATACGCAGTATTTT.

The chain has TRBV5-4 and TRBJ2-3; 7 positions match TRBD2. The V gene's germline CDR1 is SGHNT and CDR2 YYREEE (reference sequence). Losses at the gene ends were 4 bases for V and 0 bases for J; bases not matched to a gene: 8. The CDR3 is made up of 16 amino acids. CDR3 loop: CASSLWAGESTDTQYF. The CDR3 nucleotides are TGTGCCAGCAGCCTATGGGCGGGGGAGAGCACAGATACGCAGTATTTT.

DNA of the CDR3: TGTGCCAGCAGTTTATCGACAGGGGTACGCCACGAGCAGTACTTC. It yields the protein CASSLSTGVRHEQYF. The genes are TRBV27 and TRBJ2-7; TRBD1 matches 8 bases. With V trimmed by 0 bases and J by 5 bases, 6 bases remained unmatched. Germline CDR1 is MNHEY and CDR2 is SMNVEV (reference sequence). The CDR3 extends over 15 amino acids.